Described below is a single T cell receptor (beta chain) sequence and its context. The antigen it binds to is not known. Within one base of it there is no much larger clone, and no base qualities were kept. Its CDR3 holds 13 amino acids, cysteine through phenylalanine. Only CDR3 DNA remains: 39 bases, in frame from the first base. The germline V gene yields SGHTA for CDR1 and FQGTGA for CDR2. V is shortened by 6 bases, J by 6 bases, and the region joining them spans 9 bases. The data belong to a study of T cell responses to AZD1222 COVID-19 vaccine (dated by TCRdb to about 2021). Some background on the complete study: AZD1222 recipients given second doses at about 4 weeks or at about 12 weeks were pooled, since spike-specific TCR depth and breadth were not found to differ between the two schedules. Trial participants were enrolled by age into subgroups of 18-55, 56-69 and 70-plus years, and 148, 28 and 57 TCR-sequenced participants, respectively, were included in these subgroups. A total of just over 230 trial participants underwent TCR sequencing, of whom roughly 210 had received two doses of AZD1222 and 26 had received two doses of the MenACWY control vaccine.

The CDR3 regions of human TCRbeta chains were analyzed by immunosequencing. For the original study's pipeline: Repertoire TCRs were matched against a reference library of SARS-CoV-2-specific TCRs generated with the MIRA antigen-specificity platform. Breadth meant the fraction of unique TCRs that were SARS-CoV-2-associated, whereas depth meant the fraction of total T cells that were SARS-CoV-2-associated. Using the MIRA data, each spike-specific TCR was assigned both to the spike region to which the TCR was reactive and to a CD4 or CD8 class. Log10-transformed breadth and depth values were compared by one-way ANOVA with Sidak's multiple comparisons tests. This immuneACCESS table, as held by TCRdb, lists in-frame sequences with V and J called but not all clones. Of the missing ones, under half trace to an unresolved V gene in checked studies; the others have no known cause. V, J and clone size are taken as reported in that table, and D and trimming were inferred from the DNA itself. The table for this sample lists 95,000 to 100,000 clones; 85% to 95% of them were counted only once. In total, the top ten clones hold about an eighth of the sample.

The sample's time point label is to be understood as: baseline before first vaccination. The vaccinee samples were drawn from two UK trials, COV001 and COV002, one of which was a single-blind randomized controlled phase 2/3 trial testing AZD1222 (ChAdOx1 nCoV-19) in healthy adults. Trial participant PBMC samples were collected at day 0 and day 28 after the second dose for TCRbeta chain sequencing. What the work shows at the level of the full study, not this receptor alone: The 56-69-year group was small, and its depth increase did not reach significance, likely because of low power. Nearly half of unique spike-specific TCRs reportedly recognized epitopes outside regions mutated in the B.1.351 and B.1.1.7 variants. After two AZD1222 doses, both the breadth and the depth of spike-specific TCRs were significantly higher than at day 0 and than in MenACWY recipients. Participants were mostly white British and included more females than males, and it was suggested by the authors that clonal diversity may have been underestimated. Because no day 14 peak-response samples were available, repertoires were characterized only after the peak T cell response. The whole spike protein was spanned by vaccine-associated CD4 TCRs, and dominant responses were seen in regions 160-218 and 743-854. Conclusions about previously exposed vaccinees are limited, since just 5 to 7 AZD1222 recipients were seropositive for SARS-CoV-2 at baseline.

The sequence derives from an adult in good health. The chain is made from TRBV7-3 and TRBJ1-6; the D gene assignment is ambiguous. Sequencing used peripheral blood, obtained on day 0 of AZD1222 vaccination. The nucleotide sequence is TGTGCCAGCAGTAAGAGGGCTAATTCACCCCTCCACTTT. Its protein is CASSKRANSPLHF. With all but the CDR3 taken from the reference TRBV7-3 and TRBJ1-6 genes, the full variable domain is: GAGVSQTPSNKVTEKGKYVELRCDPISGHTALYWYRQSLGQGPEFLIYFQGTGAADDSGLPNDRFFAVRPEGSVSTLKIQRTERGDSAVYLCASSKRANSPLHFGNGTRLTVT.